What follows is one T cell receptor beta chain and its context. The source of the sample is a study of blood T cells in healthy people across ages. Germline CDR1 reads DFQATT; CDR2 reads SNEGSKA (reference sequence). V gave up 0 bases and J gave up 7 bases, with 16 bases separating them. The CDR3 totals 15 residues. Then a second PCR, running roughly 7 to 11 cycles, was carried out with a sample-barcoded 5' primer and a J-beta primer mix. In TCRdb, the 5' RACE reads were re-called with MiXCR into one record per CDR3 protein. The sample has about 1.4 million distinct CDR3 sequences, roughly 60% seen once. Peripheral blood was drawn, around 9.5 milliliters per donor.

The chain recombines TRBV20-1 with TRBJ2-1; the D gene is possibly TRBD2 (6 bases). The specimen was blood. The receptor's source is a man younger than 35 in good health. The CDR3 nucleotides are TGCAGTGCTAGAGATCGAAAGCGGGTTTATAATGAGCAGTTCTTC. This codes for CSARDRKRVYNEQFF.